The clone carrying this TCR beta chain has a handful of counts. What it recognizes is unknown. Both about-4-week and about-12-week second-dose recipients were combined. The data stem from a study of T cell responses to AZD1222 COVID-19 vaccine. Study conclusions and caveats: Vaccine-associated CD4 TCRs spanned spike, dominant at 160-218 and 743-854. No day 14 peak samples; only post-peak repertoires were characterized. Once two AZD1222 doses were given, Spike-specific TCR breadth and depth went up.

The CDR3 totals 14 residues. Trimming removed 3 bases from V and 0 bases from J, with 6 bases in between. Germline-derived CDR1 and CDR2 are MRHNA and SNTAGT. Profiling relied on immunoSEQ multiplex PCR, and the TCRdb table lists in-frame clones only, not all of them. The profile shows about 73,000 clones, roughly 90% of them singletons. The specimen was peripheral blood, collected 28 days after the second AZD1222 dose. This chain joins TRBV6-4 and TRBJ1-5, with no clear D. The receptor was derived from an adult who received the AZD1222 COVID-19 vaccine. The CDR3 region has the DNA TGTGCCAGCAGTGAAAATTTTAGCAATCAGCCCCAGCATTTT. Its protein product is CASSENFSNQPQHF.